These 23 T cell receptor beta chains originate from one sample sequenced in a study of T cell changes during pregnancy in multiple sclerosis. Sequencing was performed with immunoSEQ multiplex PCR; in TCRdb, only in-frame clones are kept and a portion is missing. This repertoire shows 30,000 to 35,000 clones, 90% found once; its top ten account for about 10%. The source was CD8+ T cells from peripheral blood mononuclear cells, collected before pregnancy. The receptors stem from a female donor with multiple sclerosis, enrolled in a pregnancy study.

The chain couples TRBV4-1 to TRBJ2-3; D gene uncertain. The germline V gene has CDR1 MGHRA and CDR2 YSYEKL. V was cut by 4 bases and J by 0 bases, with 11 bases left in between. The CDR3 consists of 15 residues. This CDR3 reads CASSPAAGSTDTQYF. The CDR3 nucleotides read TGCGCCAGCAGCCCAGCAGCAGGTAGCACAGATACGCAGTATTTT.

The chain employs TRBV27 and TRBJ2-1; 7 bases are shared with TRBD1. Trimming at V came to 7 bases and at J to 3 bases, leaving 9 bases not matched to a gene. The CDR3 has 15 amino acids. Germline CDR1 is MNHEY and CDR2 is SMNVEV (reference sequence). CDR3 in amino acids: CASTSGGAFYNEQFF. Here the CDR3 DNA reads TGTGCCAGCACCTCAGGGGGAGCTTTCTACAATGAGCAGTTCTTC.

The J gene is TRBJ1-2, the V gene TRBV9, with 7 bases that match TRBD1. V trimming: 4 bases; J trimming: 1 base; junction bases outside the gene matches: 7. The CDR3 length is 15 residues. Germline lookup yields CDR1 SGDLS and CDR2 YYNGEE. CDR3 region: CASSKSGQNNYGYTF. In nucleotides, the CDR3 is TGTGCCAGCAGCAAATCGGGACAGAATAACTATGGCTACACCTTC.

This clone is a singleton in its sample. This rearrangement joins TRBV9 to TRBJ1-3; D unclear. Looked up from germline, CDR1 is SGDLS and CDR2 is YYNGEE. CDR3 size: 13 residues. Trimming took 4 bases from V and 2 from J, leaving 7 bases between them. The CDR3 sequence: CASSLTTGNTIYF. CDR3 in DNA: TGTGCCAGCAGCCTAACCACTGGAAACACCATATATTTT.

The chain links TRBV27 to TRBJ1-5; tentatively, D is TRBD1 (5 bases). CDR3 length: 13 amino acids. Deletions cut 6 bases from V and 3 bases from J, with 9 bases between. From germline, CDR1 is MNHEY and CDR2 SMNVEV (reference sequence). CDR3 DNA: TGTGCCAGCAGCCCGACAGTCAATCAGCCCCAGCATTTT. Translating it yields CASSPTVNQPQHF.

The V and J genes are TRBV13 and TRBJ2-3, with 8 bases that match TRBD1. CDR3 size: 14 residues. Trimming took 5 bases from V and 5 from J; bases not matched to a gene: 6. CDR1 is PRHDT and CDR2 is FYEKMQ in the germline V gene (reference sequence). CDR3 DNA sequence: TGTGCCAGCAGCCTCGGGACAGGTGGAGATACGCAGTATTTT. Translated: CASSLGTGGDTQYF.

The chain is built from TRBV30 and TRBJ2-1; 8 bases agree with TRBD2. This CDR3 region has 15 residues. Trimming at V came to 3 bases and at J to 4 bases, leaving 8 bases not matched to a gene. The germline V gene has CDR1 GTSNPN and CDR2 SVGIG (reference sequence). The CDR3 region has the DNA TGTGCCTGGAGGGCCCCTAGCGGGTGGTACAATGAGCAGTTCTTC. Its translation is CAWRAPSGWYNEQFF.

Written as DNA, the CDR3 is TGCAGCGTTGAAGGGAGACAGGGGTCCTCCTACAATGAGCAGTTCTTC. Translation: CSVEGRQGSSYNEQFF. This chain connects TRBV29-1 to TRBJ2-1; 8 positions agree with TRBD1. Germline values: CDR1 SQVTM, CDR2 ANQGSEA. This CDR3 spans 16 amino acids. J was trimmed by 0 bases and V by 1 base; bases with no gene match: 5.

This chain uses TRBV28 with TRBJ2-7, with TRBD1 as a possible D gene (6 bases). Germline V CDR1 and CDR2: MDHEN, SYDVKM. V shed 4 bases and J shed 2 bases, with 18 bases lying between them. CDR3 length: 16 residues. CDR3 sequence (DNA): TGTGCCAGCAGTTCAACTAACCGGGACATTACCTACGAGCAGTACTTC. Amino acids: CASSSTNRDITYEQYF.

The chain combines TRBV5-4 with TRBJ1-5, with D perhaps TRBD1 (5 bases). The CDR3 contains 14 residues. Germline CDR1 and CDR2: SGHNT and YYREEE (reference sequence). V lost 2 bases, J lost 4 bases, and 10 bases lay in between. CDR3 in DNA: TGTGCCAGCAGCTTTGGAGGGGTGAATCAGCCCCAGCATTTT. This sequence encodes CASSFGGVNQPQHF.

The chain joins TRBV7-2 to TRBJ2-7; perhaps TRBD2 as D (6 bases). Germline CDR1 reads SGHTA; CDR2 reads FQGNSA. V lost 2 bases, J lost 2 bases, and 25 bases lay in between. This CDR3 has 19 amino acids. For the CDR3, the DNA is TGTGCCAGCAGCTTATCCCCCCCCGTTTCATTATGGGGGGCCTACGAGCAGTACTTC. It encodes CASSLSPPVSLWGAYEQYF.

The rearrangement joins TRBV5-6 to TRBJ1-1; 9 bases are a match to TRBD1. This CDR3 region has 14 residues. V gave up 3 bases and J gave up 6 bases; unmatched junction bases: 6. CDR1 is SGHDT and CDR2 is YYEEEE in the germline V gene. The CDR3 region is CASSSRQGDPEAFF. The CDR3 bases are TGTGCCAGCAGCTCTCGACAGGGGGATCCTGAAGCTTTCTTT. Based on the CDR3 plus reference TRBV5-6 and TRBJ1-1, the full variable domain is DAGVTQSPTHLIKTRGQQVTLRCSPKSGHDTVSWYQQALGQGPQFIFQYYEEEERQRGNFPDRFSGHQFPNYSSELNVNALLLGDSALYLCASSSRQGDPEAFFGQGTRLTVV.

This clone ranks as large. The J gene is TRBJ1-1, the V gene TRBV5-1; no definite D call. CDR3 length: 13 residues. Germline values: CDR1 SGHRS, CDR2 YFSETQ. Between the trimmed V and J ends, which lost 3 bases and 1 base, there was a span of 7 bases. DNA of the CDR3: TGCGCCAGCAGCTGGGGAGGGAACACTGAAGCTTTCTTT. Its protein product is CASSWGGNTEAFF.

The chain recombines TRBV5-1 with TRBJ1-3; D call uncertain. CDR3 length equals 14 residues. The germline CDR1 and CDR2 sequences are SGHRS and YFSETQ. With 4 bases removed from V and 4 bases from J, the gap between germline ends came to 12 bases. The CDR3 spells CASSPESQGNTIYF. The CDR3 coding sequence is TGCGCCAGCAGCCCAGAATCACAAGGAAACACCATATATTTT.

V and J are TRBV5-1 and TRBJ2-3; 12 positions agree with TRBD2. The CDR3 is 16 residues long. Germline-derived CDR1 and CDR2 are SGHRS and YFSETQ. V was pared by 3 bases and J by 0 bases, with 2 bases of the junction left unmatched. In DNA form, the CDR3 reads TGCGCCAGCAGCTGGGGACTAGCGGGCAGCACAGATACGCAGTATTTT. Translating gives CASSWGLAGSTDTQYF. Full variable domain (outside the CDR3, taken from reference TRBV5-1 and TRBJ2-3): KAGVTQTPRYLIKTRGQQVTLSCSPISGHRSVSWYQQTPGQGLQFLFEYFSETQRNKGNFPGRFSGRQFSNSRSEMNVSTLELGDSALYLCASSWGLAGSTDTQYFGPGTRLTVL.

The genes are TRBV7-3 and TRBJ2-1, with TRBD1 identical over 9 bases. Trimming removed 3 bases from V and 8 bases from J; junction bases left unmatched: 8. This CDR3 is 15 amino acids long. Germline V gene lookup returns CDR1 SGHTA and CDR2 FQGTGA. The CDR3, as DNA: TGTGCCAGCAGCTTCACCGGGACAGGGCAGGATGAGCAGTTCTTC. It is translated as CASSFTGTGQDEQFF.

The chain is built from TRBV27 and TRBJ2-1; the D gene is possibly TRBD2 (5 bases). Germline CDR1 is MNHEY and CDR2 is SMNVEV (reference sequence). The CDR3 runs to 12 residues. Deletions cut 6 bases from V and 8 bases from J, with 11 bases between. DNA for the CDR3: TGTGCCAGCAGCCGGGGTACCGATGAGCAGTTCTTC. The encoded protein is CASSRGTDEQFF.

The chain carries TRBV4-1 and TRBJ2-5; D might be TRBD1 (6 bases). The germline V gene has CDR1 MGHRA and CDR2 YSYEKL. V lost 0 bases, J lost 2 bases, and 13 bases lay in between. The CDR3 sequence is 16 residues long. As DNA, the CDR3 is TGCGCCAGCAGCCAAGAGGGGGCAGCAGCACAAGAGACCCAGTACTTC. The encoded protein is CASSQEGAAAQETQYF.

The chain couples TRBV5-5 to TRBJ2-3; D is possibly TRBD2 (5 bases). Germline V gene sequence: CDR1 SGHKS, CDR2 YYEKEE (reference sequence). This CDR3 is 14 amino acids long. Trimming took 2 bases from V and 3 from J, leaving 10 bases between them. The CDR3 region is CASSLGWETDTQYF. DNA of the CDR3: TGTGCCAGCAGCTTAGGGTGGGAGACAGATACGCAGTATTTT.

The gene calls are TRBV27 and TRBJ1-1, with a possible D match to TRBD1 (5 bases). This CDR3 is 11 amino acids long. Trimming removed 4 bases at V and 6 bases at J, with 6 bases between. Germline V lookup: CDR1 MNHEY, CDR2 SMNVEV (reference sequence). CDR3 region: CASSWGAEAFF. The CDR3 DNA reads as TGTGCCAGCAGTTGGGGGGCTGAAGCTTTCTTT.

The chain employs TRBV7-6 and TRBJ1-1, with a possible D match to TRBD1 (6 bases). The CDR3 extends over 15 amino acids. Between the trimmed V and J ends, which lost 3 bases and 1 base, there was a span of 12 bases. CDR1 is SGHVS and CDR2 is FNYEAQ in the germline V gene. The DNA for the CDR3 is TGTGCCAGCAGCTTTAGCCAGGGGAGGAACACTGAAGCTTTCTTT. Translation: CASSFSQGRNTEAFF.

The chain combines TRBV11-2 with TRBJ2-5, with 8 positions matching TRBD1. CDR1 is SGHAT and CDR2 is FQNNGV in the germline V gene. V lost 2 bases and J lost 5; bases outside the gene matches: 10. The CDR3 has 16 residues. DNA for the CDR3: TGTGCCAGCAGCTTAAGAGCAGGGGGCGCCGGGGAGACCCAGTACTTC. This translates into CASSLRAGGAGETQYF.

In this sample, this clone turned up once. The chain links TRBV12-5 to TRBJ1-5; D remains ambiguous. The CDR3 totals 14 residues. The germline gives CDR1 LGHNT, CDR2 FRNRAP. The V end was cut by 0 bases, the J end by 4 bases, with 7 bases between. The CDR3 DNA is TGTGCTAGTGGTTTGGTACCGGGGAATCAGCCCCAGCATTTT. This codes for CASGLVPGNQPQHF.